The sequence of this TCR beta chain was determined in a study of blood T cells in healthy people across ages. The CDR3 spans 19 residues. With 2 bases clipped from V and 2 bases from J, the junction kept 12 bases outside the gene matches. Germline loops: CDR1 SGHVS, CDR2 FQNEAQ. Each donor had around 11 milliliters of peripheral blood drawn. Through a sample-barcoded 5' primer and a J-beta primer mix, a second PCR was run for about 7 to 12 cycles. Each CDR3 protein is one row after TCRdb ran MiXCR on the 5' RACE reads. The table includes about 1,500,000 distinct CDR3 sequences, approximately 42% detected once.

The V and J genes are TRBV7-8 and TRBJ1-2, with 12 nucleotides matching TRBD1. The sequence derives from a woman aged 18-29 years in good health. The sample was blood. CDR3 amino acids: CASSLRGGGQGASNYGYTF. CDR3 in DNA: TGTGCCAGCAGCTTAAGGGGCGGGGGACAGGGGGCTTCAAACTATGGCTACACCTTC.